Presented here are 14 T cell receptor beta chains from one specimen sequenced in a study of blood T cell repertoires in COVID-19. TCRdb's table, derived via immunoSEQ multiplex PCR, lists solely in-frame clones and lacks some. The sample yields roughly 500,000 clones, roughly 87% seen once. The sequenced material came from peripheral blood. These receptors all come from a man aged 18 to 30 with COVID-19, enrolled during active disease.

This clone was seen a single time. The chain couples TRBV6-5 to TRBJ2-3; 12 positions agree with TRBD1. CDR1 is MNHEY, CDR2 SVGAGI, per germline. V trimming: 7 bases; J trimming: 7 bases; junction bases outside the gene matches: 6. The CDR3 consists of 14 residues. CDR3 sequence reads: CASNRDRGPNTQYF. Here the CDR3 DNA reads TGTGCCAGCAACCGGGACAGGGGGCCAAATACGCAGTATTTT.

This chain connects TRBV7-9 to TRBJ2-5; D is perhaps TRBD2 (5 bases). The length of the CDR3 is 14 residues. Trimming pared 1 base from V and 4 bases from J, leaving 10 bases between. Germline-derived CDR1 and CDR2 are SEHNR and FQNEAQ (reference sequence). The CDR3 region has the DNA TGTGCCAGCAGCTTAGTAGCGACGGGAGAGACCCAGTACTTC. This gives the protein CASSLVATGETQYF.

The chain links TRBV18 to TRBJ2-5; TRBD2 agrees at 9 bases. Germline lookup yields CDR1 KGHSH and CDR2 LQKENI. Losses at the gene ends were 0 bases for V and 5 bases for J; bases not matched to a gene: 4. This CDR3 is built from 15 residues. CDR3 loop: CASSPPRGGEETQYF. In DNA form, the CDR3 reads TGTGCCAGCTCACCACCGCGCGGGGGGGAGGAGACCCAGTACTTC. The whole variable domain, remainder taken from reference TRBV18 and TRBJ2-5, is NAGVMQNPRHLVRRRGQEARLRCSPMKGHSHVYWYRQLPEEGLKFMVYLQKENIIDESGMPKERFSAEFPKEGPSILRIQQVVRGDSAAYFCASSPPRGGEETQYFGPGTRLLVL.

This chain connects TRBV19 to TRBJ1-2, with 9 nucleotides matching TRBD1. V dropped 2 bases and J dropped 7; count of bases not matched to a gene: 8. Germline V lookup: CDR1 LNHDA, CDR2 SQIVND (reference sequence). The CDR3 length is 15 residues. CDR3 nucleotide sequence: TGTGCCAGTAGTATAATCAAGGGACAGGGATTTGGCTACACCTTC. This gives the protein CASSIIKGQGFGYTF.

The chain carries TRBV30 and TRBJ2-7; tentatively, D is TRBD1 (6 bases). Trimming left V 0 bases short and J 6 bases short, with 9 bases between. This CDR3 has 12 residues. CDR1 and CDR2 from the germline V gene are GTSNPN and SVGIG (reference sequence). CDR3 coding DNA: TGTGCCTGGAGTGTACAGGGAGTCGAGCAGTACTTC. Translating gives CAWSVQGVEQYF.

This chain joins TRBV7-7 and TRBJ2-2, with 9 nucleotides matching TRBD1. Per germline, CDR1 SSHAT and CDR2 FNYEAQ (reference sequence). The CDR3 contains 15 residues. The ends lost 5 bases at V and 6 bases at J; junction bases unmatched: 7. The CDR3: CASSAQGALPGELFF. The CDR3 coding sequence is TGTGCCAGCAGCGCACAGGGGGCGCTACCCGGGGAGCTGTTTTTT. The full variable domain, completed using reference TRBV7-7 and TRBJ2-2, is GAGVSQSPRYKVTKRGQDVTLRCDPISSHATLYWYQQALGQGPEFLTYFNYEAQPDKSGLPSDRFSAERPEGSISTLTIQRTEQRDSAMYRCASSAQGALPGELFFGEGSRLTVL.

Notes on this clone: Other DNA sequences in the sample encode the same CDR3. The chain links TRBV20-1 to TRBJ1-2, with D hard to call. From germline, CDR1 is DFQATT and CDR2 SNEGSKA (reference sequence). Trimming cost V 3 bases and J 4 bases, with 6 bases left between them. The CDR3 extends over 11 amino acids. The CDR3 sequence: CSARLSYGYTF. The DNA of the CDR3 is TGCAGTGCTAGGCTTAGCTATGGCTACACCTTC.

V usage is TRBV5-1 and J usage is TRBJ1-4, with 10 bases aligning to TRBD1. The V segment lost 3 bases and the J segment 7 bases; nucleotides outside the gene matches: 6. This CDR3 is built from 15 residues. The germline gives CDR1 SGHRS, CDR2 YFSETQ. CDR3 loop: CASSSWTGGTEKLFF. In DNA, the CDR3 is TGCGCCAGCAGCTCTTGGACAGGGGGGACTGAAAAACTGTTTTTT.

V usage is TRBV7-9 and J usage is TRBJ2-1; TRBD2 is a possible D gene (6 bases). The germline V and J ends were trimmed by 4 bases and 3 bases, with 10 bases remaining between them. CDR1 and CDR2 from the germline V gene are SEHNR and FQNEAQ (reference sequence). The CDR3 extends over 14 amino acids. CDR3 amino acids: CASSSEEGYNEQFF. CDR3 bases: TGTGCCAGCAGCTCAGAGGAGGGCTACAATGAGCAGTTCTTC.

This clone was seen many times. The chain has TRBV19 and TRBJ2-7; 9 bases line up with TRBD2. The V and J ends lost 3 bases and 3 bases, in that order; junction bases with no gene match: 6. This CDR3 has 15 residues. Germline V gives CDR1 LNHDA, CDR2 SQIVND (reference sequence). The CDR3: CASSIRRGGVYEQYF. CDR3 coding DNA: TGTGCCAGTAGTATTAGACGCGGGGGGGTCTACGAGCAGTACTTC.

The gene calls are TRBV10-3 and TRBJ2-1, with TRBD2 matching over 9 bases. This CDR3 contains 16 residues. Germline assignment: CDR1 ENHRY and CDR2 SYGVKD. V shed 0 bases and J 10 bases; nucleotides not matched to a gene: 10. The CDR3 DNA is TGTGCCATCAGTGAGTCTTATGGGACTAGCTTATGGGAGCAGTTCTTC. Its translation: CAISESYGTSLWEQFF.

The chain has TRBV6-1 and TRBJ1-5, with TRBD1 identical over 7 bases. The CDR3 runs to 16 residues. Germline V gene sequence: CDR1 MNHNS, CDR2 SASEGT. V was clipped by 4 bases and J by 2 bases; unmatched bases: 8. The CDR3 is CASSATGVGGNQPQHF. CDR3 sequence (DNA): TGTGCCAGCAGTGCCACAGGGGTCGGGGGCAATCAGCCCCAGCATTTT.

As DNA, the CDR3 is TGTGCCAGCAGTTGGCAGGGGGCGAGGAATTCACCCCTCCACTTT. This codes for CASSWQGARNSPLHF. The chain carries TRBV27 and TRBJ1-6, with 8 bases aligning to TRBD1. This CDR3 contains 15 residues. Trimming removed 4 bases from V and 7 bases from J; junction bases left unmatched: 6. CDR1 and CDR2 from the germline V gene are MNHEY and SMNVEV (reference sequence).

This clone has only one observation. The chain has TRBV3-1 (or the pseudogene TRBV3-2) and TRBJ2-5; 8 bases line up with TRBD1. The CDR3 consists of 13 residues. From germline, CDR1 is LGHDT and CDR2 YNNKEL (reference sequence). The J segment lost 4 bases and the V segment lost 4 bases, leaving 2 bases of the junction unmatched. The CDR3, as DNA: TGTGCCAGCAGCCCCGGACAGGGAGAGACCCAGTACTTC. Protein sequence: CASSPGQGETQYF.